These T cell receptor beta chains were read from a single sample in a study of T cell changes during pregnancy in multiple sclerosis. The table came from immunoSEQ multiplex PCR; TCRdb's copy has only in-frame clones and leaves some out. The sample has more than 65,000 clones, 75% to 95% seen once; the top ten hold less than 0.45%. Sequencing used CD4+ T cells from peripheral blood mononuclear cells, obtained before pregnancy. All receptors derive from a female donor with multiple sclerosis, enrolled in a pregnancy study. CDR3s include the opening cysteine and the closing phenylalanine or tryptophan. D genes are given only for firm matches. Size is omitted from some rows. Given values are once, few, many or a class for expanded clones.

-	TRBJ2-3	TRBV7-2	-	16	TGTGCCAGCAGCTTAGGGTGGGGCAGAAGCACAGATACGCAGTATTTT	CASSLGWGRSTDTQYF
TRBD1	TRBJ1-6	TRBV30	-	15	TGTGCCTGGAGTGTATCGGGACAGGGGAATTCACCCCTCCACTTT	CAWSVSGQGNSPLHF
TRBD1	TRBJ1-5	TRBV18	-	15	TGTGCCAGCTCAGGACAGGGGGGATACAATCAGCCCCAGCATTTT	CASSGQGGYNQPQHF
TRBD2	TRBJ2-1	TRBV29-1	-	13	TGCAGCGTGCCGAGCGGGGTGGGGAATGAGCAGTTCTTC	CSVPSGVGNEQFF
-	TRBJ2-2	TRBV4-2	-	15	TGTGCCAGCAGCCAAGAGGTCGCGTACACCGGGGAGCTGTTTTTT	CASSQEVAYTGELFF
-	TRBJ1-1	TRBV5-5	-	13	TGTGCCAGCACCTACGGGGGGAACACTGAAGCTTTCTTT	CASTYGGNTEAFF
TRBD2	TRBJ2-5	TRBV9	-	15	TGTGCCAGCAGCCTAGACGGGAGGGCCGACGGCGGCCAGTACTTC	CASSLDGRADGGQYF
-	TRBJ1-5	TRBV5-1	-	13	TGCGCCAGCAGCTTGTTCGTAGATCAGCCCCAGCATTTT	CASSLFVDQPQHF
TRBD1	TRBJ2-7	TRBV6-5	-	16	TGTGCCAGCAGTTCCCTCCGGACAGGGCCAAGTTACGAGCAGTACTTC	CASSSLRTGPSYEQYF
TRBD1	TRBJ2-7	TRBV29-1	once	12	TGCAGCGTCCCAGGGACAGTCAACGAGCAGTACTTC	CSVPGTVNEQYF
-	TRBJ1-1	TRBV5-8	-	14	TGTGCCAGCAGCTTGGAGGGGCGAAGCACTGAAGCTTTCTTT	CASSLEGRSTEAFF
-	TRBJ2-7	TRBV21-1	-	16	TGTGCCAAGTCTTGGATGGGAGGGGACTCTCGCTACGAGCAGTACTTC	CAKSWMGGDSRYEQYF
TRBD2	TRBJ2-5	TRBV6-5	-	15	TGTGCCAGCAGAGGACTAGCGGGGGGGGAGGAGACCCAGTACTTC	CASRGLAGGEETQYF
-	TRBJ1-6	TRBV2	few	16	TGTGCCAGCAGTGTAATAGGCAGCAGGGCGAGTTCACCCCTCCACTTT	CASSVIGSRASSPLHF
-	TRBJ1-4	TRBV6-6	-	14	TGTGCCAGCAGTTCCGAGGGGCGGGGTGAAAAACTGTTTTTT	CASSSEGRGEKLFF
-	TRBJ2-7	TRBV19	-	18	TGTGCCAGTAGTATCCGGCACCCTGGTCAGGGGTTGATCTACGAGCAGTACTTC	CASSIRHPGQGLIYEQYF
-	TRBJ1-1	TRBV18	-	16	TGTGCCAGCTCACCACAGCTAGGCAGGGCGGCCACTGAAGCTTTCTTT	CASSPQLGRAATEAFF
TRBD2	TRBJ2-2	TRBV6-4	-	15	TGTGCCAGCAGTGCCGGACTAGCAGGGACCGGGGAGCTGTTTTTT	CASSAGLAGTGELFF
TRBD2	TRBJ2-3	TRBV30	-	13	TGTGCCTGCCTAGCGGGAAATACAGATACGCAGTATTTT	CACLAGNTDTQYF
TRBD1	TRBJ1-6	TRBV7-9	-	17	TGTGCCAGCAGCAGGCCGGGACAGAAGTCCTATAATTCACCCCTCCACTTT	CASSRPGQKSYNSPLHF
TRBD1	TRBJ1-5	TRBV19	-	14	TGTGCCAGTAGTGAAGGACAGGGTGCTCAGCCCCAGCATTTT	CASSEGQGAQPQHF
TRBD1	TRBJ2-7	TRBV28	-	13	TGTGCCAGCAGGACTACAGGGGTTTACGAGCAGTACTTC	CASRTTGVYEQYF
-	TRBJ2-1	TRBV5-6	-	17	TGTGCCAGCAGCTCCTGGCGCGTGGGGGGCTCCTACAATGAGCAGTTCTTC	CASSSWRVGGSYNEQFF
TRBD2	TRBJ2-5	TRBV9	-	13	TGTGCCAGCAGCCTCAGCGGGGGTGAGACCCAGTACTTC	CASSLSGGETQYF
-	TRBJ2-5	TRBV28	-	13	TGTGCCAGCAGGCAGGGGACCGTGGGGACCCAGTACTTC	CASRQGTVGTQYF
-	TRBJ1-5	TRBV9	-	13	TGTGCCAGCGGTCGACAGGGCAATCAGCCCCAGCATTTT	CASGRQGNQPQHF
TRBD1	TRBJ1-1	TRBV4-1	-	19	TGCGCCAGCAGCCAAGAGGGGGGCTTGGGGACAGGGGGAAGAACTGAAGCTTTCTTT	CASSQEGGLGTGGRTEAFF
TRBD2	TRBJ2-1	TRBV18	once	22	TGTGCCAGCTCCCTGTTACCATCCGGGACTAGCGGGAATTCTCCCTCCTACAATGAGCAGTTCTTC	CASSLLPSGTSGNSPSYNEQFF
TRBD2	TRBJ2-1	TRBV12-5	-	16	TGTGCTAGTGGTTTTCTTCGGCGGGAGGGCCTCGGTGAGCAGTTCTTC	CASGFLRREGLGEQFF
TRBD1	TRBJ1-5	TRBV7-9	-	15	TGTGCCAGCAGCTCTACAGGGGTCTCATATCAGCCCCAGCATTTT	CASSSTGVSYQPQHF
TRBD2	TRBJ2-7	TRBV15	once	17	TGTGCCACCAGCAGAGTAAAACGGCTAGCGGGAGTTAACGAGCAGTACTTC	CATSRVKRLAGVNEQYF
-	TRBJ1-6	TRBV10-2	few	15	TGCGCCAGCAGTGAACAGGGTCAGGGATATTCACCCCTCCACTTT	CASSEQGQGYSPLHF
-	TRBJ1-2	TRBV5-4	-	13	TGTGCCAGCAGCCGGGATAGGTTCGATGGCTACACCTTC	CASSRDRFDGYTF
TRBD2	TRBJ2-7	TRBV6-1	-	15	TGTGCCAGCAGCTTGAGCGGGAGTACCGCCTACGAGCAGTACTTC	CASSLSGSTAYEQYF
TRBD1	TRBJ1-6	TRBV6-6	-	16	TGTGCCAGCAGTTACTCGATAAGGGGGCTAAATTCACCCCTCCACTTT	CASSYSIRGLNSPLHF
-	TRBJ2-7	TRBV11-3	-	15	TGTGCCAGCAGCTCGGGGGATCCAAGGCGCTACGAGCAGTACTTC	CASSSGDPRRYEQYF
-	TRBJ2-7	TRBV11-2	-	14	TGTGCCAGCACCCCTCTAAGAAACTCCTACGAGCAGTACTTC	CASTPLRNSYEQYF
-	TRBJ1-1	TRBV5-1	-	14	TGCGCCAGCAGCTTGGCCAGGGTCGGCACTGAAGCTTTCTTT	CASSLARVGTEAFF
-	TRBJ2-2	TRBV2	-	13	TGTGCCAGCAGGGACAGAAGCACCGGGGAGCTGTTTTTT	CASRDRSTGELFF
TRBD1	TRBJ2-7	TRBV12-5	-	14	TGTGCTAGTGGTTTGGACAGGGGGCGGCACGAGCAGTACTTC	CASGLDRGRHEQYF
TRBD2	TRBJ2-1	TRBV28	-	17	TGTGCCAGCAGTTCACTAGCGGGAGCTCTACTATACAATGAGCAGTTCTTC	CASSSLAGALLYNEQFF
-	TRBJ1-1	TRBV29-1	-	13	TGCAGCGTTGAAGGCCGGAGGGGCACTGAAGCTTTCTTT	CSVEGRRGTEAFF
TRBD1	TRBJ1-1	TRBV14	-	15	TGTGCCAGCAGTCGTGGGGGGACAGTGTACACTGAAGCTTTCTTT	CASSRGGTVYTEAFF
-	TRBJ2-3	TRBV7-9	once	16	TGTGCCAGCAGCTTAGGCGAGCGGGCCAGCACAGATACGCAGTATTTT	CASSLGERASTDTQYF
-	TRBJ1-1	TRBV4-2	-	17	TGTGCCAGCAGCCATGCCGGGGGGTTCCAGAGAAACACTGAAGCTTTCTTT	CASSHAGGFQRNTEAFF
-	TRBJ1-5	TRBV18	-	14	TGTGCCAGCTCACCAGCGGGGTTAGGGCAGCCCCAGCATTTT	CASSPAGLGQPQHF
-	TRBJ2-2	TRBV6-6	once	12	TGTGCCAGCAGCAGGAGGACCGGGGAGCTGTTTTTT	CASSRRTGELFF
-	TRBJ2-7	TRBV7-2	-	14	TGTGCCAGCAGCGTAGGGACTGGGTTTCGGGAGCAGTACTTC	CASSVGTGFREQYF
TRBD2	TRBJ2-5	TRBV9	-	17	TGTGCCAGCAGCCCAGACCTCGGGAGCGGGGGACGGGAGACCCAGTACTTC	CASSPDLGSGGRETQYF
TRBD2	TRBJ2-3	TRBV7-6	-	16	TGTGCCAGCAGCTTAGTTACTAGCGGGACACGGGATACGCAGTATTTT	CASSLVTSGTRDTQYF